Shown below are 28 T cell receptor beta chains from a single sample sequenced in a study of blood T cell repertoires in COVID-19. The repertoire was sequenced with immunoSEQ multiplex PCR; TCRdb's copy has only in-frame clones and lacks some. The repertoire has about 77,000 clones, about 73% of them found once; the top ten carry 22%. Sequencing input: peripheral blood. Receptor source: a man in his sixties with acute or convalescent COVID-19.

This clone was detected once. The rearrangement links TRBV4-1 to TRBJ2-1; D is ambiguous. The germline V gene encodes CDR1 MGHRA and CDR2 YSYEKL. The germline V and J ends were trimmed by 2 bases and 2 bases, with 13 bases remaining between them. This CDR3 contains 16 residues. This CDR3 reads CASSQRKEATYNEQFF. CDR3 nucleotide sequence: TGCGCCAGCAGCCAACGTAAAGAGGCAACCTACAATGAGCAGTTCTTC.

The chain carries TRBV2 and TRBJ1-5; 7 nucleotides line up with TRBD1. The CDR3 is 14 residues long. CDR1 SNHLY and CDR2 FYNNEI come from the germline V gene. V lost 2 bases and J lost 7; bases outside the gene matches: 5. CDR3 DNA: TGTGCCAGCAGTGAAAGACAGGGAGGACAGCCCCAGCATTTT. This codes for CASSERQGGQPQHF.

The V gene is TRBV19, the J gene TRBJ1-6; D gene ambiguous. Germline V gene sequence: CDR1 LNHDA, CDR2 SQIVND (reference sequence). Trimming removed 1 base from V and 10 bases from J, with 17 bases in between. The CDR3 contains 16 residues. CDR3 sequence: CASSIVVYGYQSPLHF. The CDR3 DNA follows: TGTGCCAGTAGTATAGTAGTTTACGGGTACCAGTCACCCCTCCACTTT.

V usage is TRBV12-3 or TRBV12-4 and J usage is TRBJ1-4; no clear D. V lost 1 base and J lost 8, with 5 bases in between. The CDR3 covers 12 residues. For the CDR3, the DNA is TGTGCCAGCAGTTTAGGGCACGAAAAACTGTTTTTT. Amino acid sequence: CASSLGHEKLFF.

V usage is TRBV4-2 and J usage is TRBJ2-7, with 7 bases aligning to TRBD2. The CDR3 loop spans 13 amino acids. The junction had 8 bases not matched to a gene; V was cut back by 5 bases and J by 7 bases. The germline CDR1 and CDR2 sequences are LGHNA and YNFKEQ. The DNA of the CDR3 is TGTGCCAGCAGCTCCCCGGGACTATCTGAGCAGTACTTC. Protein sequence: CASSSPGLSEQYF.

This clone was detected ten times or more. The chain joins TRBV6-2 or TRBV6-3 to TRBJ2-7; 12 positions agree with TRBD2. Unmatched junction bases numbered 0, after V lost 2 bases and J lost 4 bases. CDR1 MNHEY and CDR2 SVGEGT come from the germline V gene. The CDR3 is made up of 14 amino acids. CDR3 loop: CASSYGTSGYEQYF. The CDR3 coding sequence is TGTGCCAGCAGTTACGGGACTAGCGGGTACGAGCAGTACTTC.

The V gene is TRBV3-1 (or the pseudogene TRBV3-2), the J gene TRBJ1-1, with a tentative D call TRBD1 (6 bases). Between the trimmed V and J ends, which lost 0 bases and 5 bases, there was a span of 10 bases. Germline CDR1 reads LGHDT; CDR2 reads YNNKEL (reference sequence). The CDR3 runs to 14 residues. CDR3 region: CASSQEGARTEAFF. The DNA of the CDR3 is TGTGCCAGCAGCCAAGAGGGGGCAAGGACTGAAGCTTTCTTT.

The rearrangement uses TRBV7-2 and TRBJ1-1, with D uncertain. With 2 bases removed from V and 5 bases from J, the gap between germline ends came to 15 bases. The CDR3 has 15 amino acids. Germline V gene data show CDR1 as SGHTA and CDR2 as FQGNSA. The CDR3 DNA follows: TGTGCCAGCAGCTTACGTACCGGGTTTGGGACTGAAGCTTTCTTT. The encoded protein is CASSLRTGFGTEAFF.

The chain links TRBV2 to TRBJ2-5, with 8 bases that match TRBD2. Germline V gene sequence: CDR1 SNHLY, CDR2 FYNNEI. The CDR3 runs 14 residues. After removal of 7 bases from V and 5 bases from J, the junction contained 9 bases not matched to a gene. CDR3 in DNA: TGTGCCAGCACCCCCCGGGCTAGCGGGGAGACCCAGTACTTC. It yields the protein CASTPRASGETQYF.

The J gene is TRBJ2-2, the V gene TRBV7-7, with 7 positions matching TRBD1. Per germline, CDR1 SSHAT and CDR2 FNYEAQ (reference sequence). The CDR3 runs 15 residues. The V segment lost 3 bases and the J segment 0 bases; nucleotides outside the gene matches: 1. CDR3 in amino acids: CASSFDRANTGELFF. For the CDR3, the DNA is TGTGCCAGCAGCTTTGACAGGGCGAACACCGGGGAGCTGTTTTTT.

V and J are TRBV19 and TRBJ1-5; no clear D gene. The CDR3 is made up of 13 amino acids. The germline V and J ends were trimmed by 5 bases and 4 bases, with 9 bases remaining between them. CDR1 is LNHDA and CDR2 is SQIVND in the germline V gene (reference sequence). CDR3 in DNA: TGTGCCAGTAGTGAACAGAAAAATCAGCCCCAGCATTTT. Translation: CASSEQKNQPQHF.

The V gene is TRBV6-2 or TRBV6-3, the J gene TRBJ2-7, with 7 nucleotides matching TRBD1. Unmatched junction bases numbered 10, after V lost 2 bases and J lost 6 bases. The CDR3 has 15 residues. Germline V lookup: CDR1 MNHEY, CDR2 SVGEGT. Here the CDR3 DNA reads TGTGCCAGCAGTTACGGGCCCCCAGGGGGTGTCGAGCAGTACGTC. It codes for CASSYGPPGGVEQYV.

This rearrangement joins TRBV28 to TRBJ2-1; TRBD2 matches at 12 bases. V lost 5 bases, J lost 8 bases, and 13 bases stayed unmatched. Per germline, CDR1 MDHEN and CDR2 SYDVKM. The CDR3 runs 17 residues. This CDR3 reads CASSESGLAGSGDEQFF. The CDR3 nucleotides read TGTGCCAGCAGTGAGAGTGGACTAGCGGGATCCGGCGATGAGCAGTTCTTC.

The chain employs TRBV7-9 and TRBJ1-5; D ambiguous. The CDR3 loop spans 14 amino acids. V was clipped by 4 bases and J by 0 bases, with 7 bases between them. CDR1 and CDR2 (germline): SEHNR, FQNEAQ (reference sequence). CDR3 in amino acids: CASSSDYSNQPQHF. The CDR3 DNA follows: TGTGCCAGCAGCTCAGACTATAGCAATCAGCCCCAGCATTTT.

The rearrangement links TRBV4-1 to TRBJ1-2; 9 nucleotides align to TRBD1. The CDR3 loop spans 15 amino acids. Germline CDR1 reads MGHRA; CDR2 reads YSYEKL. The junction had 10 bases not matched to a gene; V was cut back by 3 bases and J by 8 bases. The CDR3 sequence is CASSQRDRESGGYTF. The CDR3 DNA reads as TGCGCCAGCAGCCAGAGGGACAGGGAATCGGGAGGCTACACCTTC.

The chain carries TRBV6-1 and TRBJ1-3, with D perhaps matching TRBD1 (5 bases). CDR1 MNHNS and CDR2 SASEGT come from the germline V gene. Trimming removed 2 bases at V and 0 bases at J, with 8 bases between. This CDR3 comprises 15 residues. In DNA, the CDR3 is TGTGCCAGCAGTGAACGGGGGAGCTCTGGAAACACCATATATTTT. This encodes CASSERGSSGNTIYF.

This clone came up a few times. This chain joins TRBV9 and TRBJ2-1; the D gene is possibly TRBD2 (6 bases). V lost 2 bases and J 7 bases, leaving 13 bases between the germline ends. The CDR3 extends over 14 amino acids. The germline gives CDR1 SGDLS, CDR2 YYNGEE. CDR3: CASSVGGRQNEQFF. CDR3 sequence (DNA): TGTGCCAGCAGCGTCGGAGGGAGGCAAAATGAGCAGTTCTTC. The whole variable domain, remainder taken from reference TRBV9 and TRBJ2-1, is DSGVTQTPKHLITATGQRVTLRCSPRSGDLSVYWYQQSLDQGLQFLIQYYNGEERAKGNILERFSAQQFPDLHSELNLSSLELGDSALYFCASSVGGRQNEQFFGPGTRLTVL.

The CDR3 region has the DNA TGTGCCAGCAGTTTGGGCAGGGAGGGGCATGGCTACACCTTC. Translated, it gives CASSLGREGHGYTF. The genes are TRBV6-2 or TRBV6-3 and TRBJ1-2, with D possibly being TRBD1 (5 bases). Germline CDR1 is MNHEY and CDR2 is SVGEGT. The CDR3 is 14 residues long. The germline V and J ends were trimmed by 4 bases and 6 bases, with 15 bases remaining between them.

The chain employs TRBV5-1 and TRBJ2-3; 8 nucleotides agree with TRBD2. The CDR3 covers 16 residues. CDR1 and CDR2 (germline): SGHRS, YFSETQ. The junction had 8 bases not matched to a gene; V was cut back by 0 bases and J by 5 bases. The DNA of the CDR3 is TGCGCCAGCAGCTTGGCTACGGGAGGGCAGAAAGATACGCAGTATTTT. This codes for CASSLATGGQKDTQYF.

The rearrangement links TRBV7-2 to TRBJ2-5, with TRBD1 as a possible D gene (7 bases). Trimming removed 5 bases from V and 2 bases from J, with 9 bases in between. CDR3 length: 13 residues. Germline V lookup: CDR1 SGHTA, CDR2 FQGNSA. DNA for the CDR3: TGTGCCAGCAGCGCGGGACAGCAAGAGACCCAGTACTTC. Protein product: CASSAGQQETQYF. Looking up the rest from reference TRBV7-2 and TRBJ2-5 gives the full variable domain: GAGVSQSPSNKVTEKGKDVELRCDPISGHTALYWYRQSLGQGLEFLIYFQGNSAPDKSGLPSDRFSAERTGGSVSTLTIQRTQQEDSAVYLCASSAGQQETQYFGPGTRLLVL.

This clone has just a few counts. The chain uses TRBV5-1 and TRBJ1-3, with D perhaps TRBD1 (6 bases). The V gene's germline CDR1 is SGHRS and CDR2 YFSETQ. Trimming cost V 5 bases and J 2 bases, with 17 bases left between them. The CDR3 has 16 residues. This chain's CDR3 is CASSLTGMDAGNTIYF. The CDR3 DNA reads TGCGCCAGCAGTCTGACAGGAATGGACGCTGGAAACACCATATATTTT.

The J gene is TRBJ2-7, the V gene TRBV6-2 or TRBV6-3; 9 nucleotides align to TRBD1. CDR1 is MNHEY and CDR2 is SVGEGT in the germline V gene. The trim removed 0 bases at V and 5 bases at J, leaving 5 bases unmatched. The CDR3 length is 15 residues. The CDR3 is CASSYSGDRANEQYF. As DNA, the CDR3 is TGTGCCAGCAGTTACTCAGGGGACAGGGCCAACGAGCAGTACTTC.

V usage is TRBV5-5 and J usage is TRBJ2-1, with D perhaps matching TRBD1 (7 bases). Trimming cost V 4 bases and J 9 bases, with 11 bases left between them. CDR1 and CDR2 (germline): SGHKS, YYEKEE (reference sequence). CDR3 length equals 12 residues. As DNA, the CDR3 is TGTGCCAGCAGCCCAGGGGGGATTGAGCAGTTCTTC. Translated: CASSPGGIEQFF.

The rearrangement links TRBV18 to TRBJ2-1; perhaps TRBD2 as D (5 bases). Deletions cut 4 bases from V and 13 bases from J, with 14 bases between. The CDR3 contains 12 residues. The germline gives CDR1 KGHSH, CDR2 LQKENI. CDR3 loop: CASSRDEPSQFF. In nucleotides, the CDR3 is TGTGCCAGCTCACGAGACGAACCTAGCCAGTTCTTC. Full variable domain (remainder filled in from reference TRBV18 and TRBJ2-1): NAGVMQNPRHLVRRRGQEARLRCSPMKGHSHVYWYRQLPEEGLKFMVYLQKENIIDESGMPKERFSAEFPKEGPSILRIQQVVRGDSAAYFCASSRDEPSQFFGPGTRLTVL.

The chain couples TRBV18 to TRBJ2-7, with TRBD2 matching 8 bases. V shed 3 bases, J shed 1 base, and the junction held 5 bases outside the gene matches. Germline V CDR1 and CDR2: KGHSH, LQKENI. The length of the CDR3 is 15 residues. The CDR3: CASSPQERESYEQYF. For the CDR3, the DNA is TGTGCCAGCTCACCTCAAGAGCGGGAGTCCTACGAGCAGTACTTC.

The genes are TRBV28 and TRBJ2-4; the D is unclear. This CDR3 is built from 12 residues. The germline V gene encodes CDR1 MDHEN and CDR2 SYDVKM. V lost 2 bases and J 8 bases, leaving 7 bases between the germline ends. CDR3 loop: CASSLGQDIQYF. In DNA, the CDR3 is TGTGCCAGCAGTTTAGGGCAGGACATTCAGTACTTC.

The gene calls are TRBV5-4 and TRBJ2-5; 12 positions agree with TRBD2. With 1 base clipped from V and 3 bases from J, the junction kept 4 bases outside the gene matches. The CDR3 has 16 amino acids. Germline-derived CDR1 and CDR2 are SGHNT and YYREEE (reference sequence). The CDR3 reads CASSLPSGRGKETQYF. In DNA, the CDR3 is TGTGCCAGCAGCTTGCCTAGCGGGAGGGGTAAAGAGACCCAGTACTTC.

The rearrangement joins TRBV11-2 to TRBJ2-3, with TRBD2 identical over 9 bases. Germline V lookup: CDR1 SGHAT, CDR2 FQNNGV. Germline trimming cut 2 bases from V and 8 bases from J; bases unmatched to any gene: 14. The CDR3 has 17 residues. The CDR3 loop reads CASSLRGSGGRAGTQYF. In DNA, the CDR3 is TGTGCCAGCAGCTTAAGAGGATCTGGCGGGAGGGCAGGTACGCAGTATTTT.